The 8 T cell receptor beta chains below were found in one sample sequenced in a study of T cells in Graves' hyperthyroidism and ophthalmopathy. TCR beta CDR3 region amplification was performed from RNA transcripts. Researchers ran a first-round RT-PCR on the TCR CDR3 using the HTBI primer set. A single record per CDR3 protein comes from TCRdb applying MiXCR to the multiplex PCR reads. Here the sample spans approximately 590,000 distinct CDR3 sequences, 15% to 17% being singletons. Input material: blood. Receptor source: a woman in her twenties or thirties with Graves' hyperthyroidism.

In this sample, this clonotype turned up many times. This chain uses TRBV30 with TRBJ2-5, with 13 bases identical to TRBD2. In germline, CDR1 is GTSNPN, CDR2 SVGIG (reference sequence). J was trimmed by 3 bases and V by 2 bases; bases with no gene match: 3. CDR3 length equals 15 residues. CDR3 residues: CAWSIGLAGEETQYF. The DNA for the CDR3 is TGTGCCTGGAGTATTGGACTAGCGGGAGAAGAGACCCAGTACTTC.

A few counts support this clonotype. The rearrangement uses TRBV20-1 and TRBJ1-1, with D perhaps TRBD1 (5 bases). Germline values: CDR1 DFQATT, CDR2 SNEGSKA (reference sequence). This CDR3 spans 13 amino acids. The germline V and J ends were trimmed by 6 bases and 6 bases, with 17 bases remaining between them. The CDR3 DNA sequence: TGCAGTGCCCCGGCCAGGGAGATCGCTGAAGCTTTCTTT. This encodes CSAPAREIAEAFF.

In this sample, this clonotype turned up a few times. This rearrangement joins TRBV12-5 to TRBJ1-5; D remains ambiguous. Trimming shortened V by 2 bases and J by 1 base, and 21 bases separated the two germline ends. The CDR3 extends over 19 amino acids. Germline V lookup: CDR1 LGHNT, CDR2 FRNRAP. The CDR3 DNA reads as TGTGCTAGTGGTTTGTTGCCCGCCGTTTACCTGGGAAGCAATCAGCCCCAGCATTTT. As protein: CASGLLPAVYLGSNQPQHF. Filled out from reference TRBV12-5 and TRBJ1-5, the complete variable domain reads DARVTQTPRHKVTEMGQEVTMRCQPILGHNTVFWYRQTMMQGLELLAYFRNRAPLDDSGMPKDRFSAEMPDATLATLKIQPSEPRDSAVYFCASGLLPAVYLGSNQPQHFGDGTRLSIL.

Many counts were recorded for this clonotype. The rearrangement links TRBV5-8 to TRBJ2-5; no definite D call. V lost 1 base and J lost 0, with 10 bases in between. The CDR3 loop spans 15 amino acids. Germline CDR1 SGHTS, CDR2 YDEGEE. CDR3 amino acids: CASSLQVGNQETQYF. The DNA for the CDR3 is TGTGCCAGCAGCTTGCAAGTGGGTAACCAAGAGACCCAGTACTTC.

This clonotype has ten or more counts. The chain joins TRBV28 to TRBJ2-3; 8 nucleotides match TRBD2. The CDR3 totals 18 residues. Germline loops: CDR1 MDHEN, CDR2 SYDVKM. Trimming took 1 base from V and 1 from J; bases not matched to a gene: 10. This chain's CDR3 is CASSLSLPETSGTDTQYF. For the CDR3, the DNA is TGTGCCAGCAGTTTATCACTCCCCGAGACTAGCGGCACAGATACGCAGTATTTT.

The sample holds a few counts of this clonotype. This chain connects TRBV12-3 or TRBV12-4 to TRBJ2-1; D not resolved. The CDR3 length is 13 residues. Trimming shortened V by 2 bases and J by 8 bases, and 10 bases separated the two germline ends. The CDR3 region has the DNA TGTGCCAGCAGTTTACCCCCGGCCGATGAGCAGTTCTTC. Amino acids: CASSLPPADEQFF.

This clonotype was observed a handful of times. The rearrangement links TRBV2 to TRBJ1-2; 7 bases match TRBD1. The trim removed 2 bases at V and 4 bases at J, leaving 4 bases unmatched. The CDR3 is made up of 14 amino acids. The germline V gene has CDR1 SNHLY and CDR2 FYNNEI. CDR3 DNA: TGTGCCAGCAGTGAACAGGGGGGGATCTATGGCTACACCTTC. Its protein product is CASSEQGGIYGYTF.

This clonotype was seen ten or more times. V is TRBV5-1 and J is TRBJ2-1, with TRBD2 as a possible D gene (6 bases). CDR3 size: 15 residues. The V end lost 2 bases, the J end lost 6 bases, and 15 bases lay between the germline ends. CDR1 and CDR2 from the germline V gene are SGHRS and YFSETQ. The CDR3 here is CASSFSGGPSNEQFF. In DNA, the CDR3 is TGCGCCAGCAGCTTTAGCGGCGGACCGAGCAATGAGCAGTTCTTC.